The 16 T cell receptor beta chains listed next were all sequenced from one sample in a study of T cells in Graves' hyperthyroidism and ophthalmopathy. Amplified TCR beta CDR3 regions derived from RNA transcripts. With the HTBI primer set, the TCR CDR3 went through a first round of RT-PCR. TCRdb fed the multiplex PCR reads into MiXCR, producing one record per CDR3 protein. The repertoire holds some 360,000 distinct CDR3 sequences, with approximately 18% as singletons. Sequenced: blood. These receptors came from a woman aged 40 to 50 with Graves' ophthalmopathy.

The table lists this clonotype with many counts. The chain links TRBV11-3 to TRBJ2-7; 12 nucleotides agree with TRBD2. The germline V gene has CDR1 SGHNT and CDR2 YENEEA. The J segment lost 6 bases and the V segment lost 5 bases, leaving 8 bases of the junction unmatched. This CDR3 comprises 15 residues. The CDR3 sequence: CASSPGLAGSGEQYF. The CDR3 region has the DNA TGTGCCAGCAGCCCCGGACTAGCGGGATCGGGCGAGCAGTACTTC.

This clonotype was detected many times. J is TRBJ1-5 and V is TRBV27, with a tentative D call TRBD1 (5 bases). V was cut by 1 base and J by 0 bases, with 19 bases left in between. The CDR3 has 19 amino acids. CDR1 MNHEY and CDR2 SMNVEV come from the germline V gene (reference sequence). The CDR3 protein is CASSLFYWGEIYSNQPQHF. Here the CDR3 DNA reads TGTGCCAGCAGTTTATTTTACTGGGGGGAGATCTATAGCAATCAGCCCCAGCATTTT.

There are many counts of this clonotype. Germline is not matched at one junction end, which may reflect a read error. The V and J genes are TRBV19 and TRBJ1-1; 7 bases line up with TRBD1. The CDR3 runs to 17 residues. Per the germline V gene, CDR1 is LNHDA and CDR2 is SQIVND (reference sequence). Here the CDR3 reads CAGSLGPGTDLSTEAFF. CDR3 in DNA: TGTGCCGGTAGTCTAGGTCCCGGGACAGATTTGAGCACTGAAGCTTTCTTT.

Ten or more counts support this clonotype. The chain couples TRBV20-1 to TRBJ2-3; D remains unclear. Trimming removed 3 bases from V and 0 bases from J, with 4 bases in between. Germline V gene data show CDR1 as DFQATT and CDR2 as SNEGSKA (reference sequence). The CDR3 loop spans 12 amino acids. CDR3 nucleotide sequence: TGCAGTGCTAGCGGGAGCACAGATACGCAGTATTTT. Encoded protein: CSASGSTDTQYF.

This sequence joins TRBV29-1 and TRBJ2-5; tentatively, D is TRBD1 or TRBD2 (6 bases each). Germline V lookup: CDR1 SQVTM, CDR2 ANQGSEA. V lost 0 bases and J 5 bases, leaving 13 bases between the germline ends. The CDR3 has 14 amino acids. This chain's CDR3 is CSVEDGGRGETQYF. In DNA form, the CDR3 reads TGCAGCGTTGAAGATGGGGGGCGCGGGGAGACCCAGTACTTC.

This clonotype was recorded many times. J is TRBJ2-5 and V is TRBV4-1; D ambiguous. Looked up from germline, CDR1 is MGHRA and CDR2 is YSYEKL. V lost 0 bases to trimming and J lost 2 bases, with 1 base between them. The CDR3 runs to 12 residues. The chain's CDR3 is CASSQDQETQYF. In nucleotides, the CDR3 is TGCGCCAGCAGCCAAGATCAAGAGACCCAGTACTTC.

The V call is TRBV27, the J call TRBJ2-2; 8 bases are a match to TRBD2. The germline V gene has CDR1 MNHEY and CDR2 SMNVEV (reference sequence). This CDR3 spans 16 amino acids. V lost 1 base, J lost 6 bases, and 7 bases stayed unmatched. The CDR3 DNA is TGTGCCAGCAGTTTATGGGGACTAGGGGGGGCCGGGGAGCTGTTTTTT. It is translated as CASSLWGLGGAGELFF.

This clonotype was observed at least ten times. The V gene is TRBV6-5, the J gene TRBJ2-5, with 12 positions matching TRBD2. V lost 6 bases and J lost 1; bases outside the gene matches: 3. The germline V gene has CDR1 MNHEY and CDR2 SVGAGI. CDR3 length: 15 amino acids. CDR3 DNA: TGTGCCAGCAGGCTAGCGGGAGGGCCCCAAGAGACCCAGTACTTC. Its translation: CASRLAGGPQETQYF.

There are many counts of this clonotype. The chain carries TRBV10-3 and TRBJ1-3; D gene unclear. This CDR3 has 15 residues. CDR1 ENHRY and CDR2 SYGVKD come from the germline V gene. V was pared by 0 bases and J by 0 bases, with 6 bases between. In nucleotides, the CDR3 is TGTGCCATCAGTGAGTCCGGGAGCTCTGGAAACACCATATATTTT. Its protein product is CAISESGSSGNTIYF.

This clonotype was observed a handful of times. The V and J genes are TRBV9 and TRBJ1-6, with D perhaps matching TRBD1 (6 bases). Germline values: CDR1 SGDLS, CDR2 YYNGEE. The CDR3 has 14 residues. The V and J ends lost 4 bases and 7 bases respectively, with 12 bases between them. CDR3 coding DNA: TGTGCCAGCAGCCGAGGGGGAGGGAATTCACCCCTCCACTTT. Protein: CASSRGGGNSPLHF. Supplemented by reference TRBV9 and TRBJ1-6, the full variable domain reads DSGVTQTPKHLITATGQRVTLRCSPRSGDLSVYWYQQSLDQGLQFLIQYYNGEERAKGNILERFSAQQFPDLHSELNLSSLELGDSALYFCASSRGGGNSPLHFGNGTRLTVT.

This clonotype appeared many times. V gene TRBV6-2 or TRBV6-3 combines with J gene TRBJ1-5; D is ambiguous. The CDR3 has 14 amino acids. The germline V gene has CDR1 MNHEY and CDR2 SVGEGT. Deletions cut 8 bases from V and 6 bases from J, with 17 bases between. The CDR3 sequence: CASWSAGWGQPQHF. In nucleotides, the CDR3 is TGTGCCAGCTGGTCAGCGGGGTGGGGTCAGCCCCAGCATTTT.

This clonotype showed up just a few times. The chain couples TRBV11-2 to TRBJ2-7; D is unclear. The CDR3 loop spans 16 amino acids. V lost 2 bases and J lost 4, with 18 bases in between. Germline lookup yields CDR1 SGHAT and CDR2 FQNNGV. This CDR3 is CASSLFSRSGTYEQYF. In DNA form, the CDR3 reads TGTGCCAGCAGCTTATTTTCCCGCTCAGGAACATACGAGCAGTACTTC.

The chain uses TRBV2 and TRBJ1-1; D might be TRBD1 (6 bases). V dropped 6 bases and J dropped 11 bases, with 22 bases sitting between them. There are 14 residues in the CDR3. Germline values: CDR1 SNHLY, CDR2 FYNNEI. This chain's CDR3 is CASSTPGHEIFAFF. CDR3 in DNA: TGTGCCAGCAGCACTCCGGGACACGAAATTTTTGCTTTCTTT.

This clonotype showed up many times. The chain has TRBV7-3 and TRBJ2-2, with D tentatively TRBD1 (5 bases). The germline V gene has CDR1 SGHTA and CDR2 FQGTGA. The V end was cut by 4 bases, the J end by 4 bases, with 7 bases between. The CDR3 consists of 13 residues. The CDR3: CASSYRSTGELFF. The CDR3 DNA sequence: TGTGCCAGCAGCTACAGGTCCACCGGGGAGCTGTTTTTT.

This clonotype was recorded at least ten times. The gene calls are TRBV6-1 and TRBJ1-3; no clear D. Germline V lookup: CDR1 MNHNS, CDR2 SASEGT. V was pared by 7 bases and J by 0 bases, with 16 bases between. This CDR3 has 16 residues. The CDR3 region is CASTTRRHLSGNTIYF. The CDR3 DNA sequence: TGTGCCAGCACCACCCGGCGACACCTCTCTGGAAACACCATATATTTT.

This clonotype was seen a handful of times. A far more abundant clone sits one base away, making this likely a read error. The CDR3 is CACSLGQGHQPQHF. CDR3 coding DNA: TGTGCCTGCAGCTTGGGACAGGGTCATCAGCCCCAGCATTTT. This chain uses TRBV5-5 with TRBJ1-5; TRBD1 aligns across 9 bases. CDR1 and CDR2 (germline): SGHKS, YYEKEE (reference sequence). The CDR3 loop spans 14 amino acids.